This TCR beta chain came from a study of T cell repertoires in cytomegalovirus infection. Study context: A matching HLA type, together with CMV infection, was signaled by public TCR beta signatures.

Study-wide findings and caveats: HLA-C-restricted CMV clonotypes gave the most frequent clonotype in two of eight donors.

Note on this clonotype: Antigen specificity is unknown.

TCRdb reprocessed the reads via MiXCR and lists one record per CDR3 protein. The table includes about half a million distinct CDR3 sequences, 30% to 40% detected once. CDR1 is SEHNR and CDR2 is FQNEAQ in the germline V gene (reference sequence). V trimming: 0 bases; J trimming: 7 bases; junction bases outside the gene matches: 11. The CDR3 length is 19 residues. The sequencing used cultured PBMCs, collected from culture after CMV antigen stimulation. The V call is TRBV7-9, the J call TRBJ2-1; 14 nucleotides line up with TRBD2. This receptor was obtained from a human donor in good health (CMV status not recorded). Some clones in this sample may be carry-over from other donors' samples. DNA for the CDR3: TGTGCCAGCAGCTTAGCGCCAGGGACTAGCGGGAGTAGGGTGAATGAGCAGTTCTTC. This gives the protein CASSLAPGTSGSRVNEQFF.